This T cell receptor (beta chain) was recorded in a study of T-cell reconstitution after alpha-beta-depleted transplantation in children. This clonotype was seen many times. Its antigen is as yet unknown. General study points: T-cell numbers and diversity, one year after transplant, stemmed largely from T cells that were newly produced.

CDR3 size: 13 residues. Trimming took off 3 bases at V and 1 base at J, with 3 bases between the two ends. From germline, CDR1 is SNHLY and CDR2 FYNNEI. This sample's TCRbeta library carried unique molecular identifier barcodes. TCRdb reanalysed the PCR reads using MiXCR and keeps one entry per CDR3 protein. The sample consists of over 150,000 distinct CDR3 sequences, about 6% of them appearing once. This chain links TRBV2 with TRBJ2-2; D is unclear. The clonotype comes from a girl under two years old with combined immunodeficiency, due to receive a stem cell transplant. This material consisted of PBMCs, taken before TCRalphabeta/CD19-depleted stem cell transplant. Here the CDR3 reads CASSEGNTGELFF. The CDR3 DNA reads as TGTGCCAGCAGTGAGGGGAACACCGGGGAGCTGTTTTTT. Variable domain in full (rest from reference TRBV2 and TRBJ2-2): EPEVTQTPSHQVTQMGQEVILRCVPISNHLYFYWYRQILGQKVEFLVSFYNNEISEKSEIFDDQFSVERPDGSNFTLKIRSTKLEDSAMYFCASSEGNTGELFFGEGSRLTVL.